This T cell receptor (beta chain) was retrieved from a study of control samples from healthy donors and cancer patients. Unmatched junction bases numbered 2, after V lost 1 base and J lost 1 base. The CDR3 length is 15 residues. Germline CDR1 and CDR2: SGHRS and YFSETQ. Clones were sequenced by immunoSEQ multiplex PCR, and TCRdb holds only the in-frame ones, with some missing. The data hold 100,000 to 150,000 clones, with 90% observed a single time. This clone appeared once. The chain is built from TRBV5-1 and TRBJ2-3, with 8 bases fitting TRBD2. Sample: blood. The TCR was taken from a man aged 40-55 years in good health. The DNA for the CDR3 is TGCGCCAGCAGCTTGCGGCGGGGGGGCACAGATACGCAGTATTTT. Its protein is CASSLRRGGTDTQYF.